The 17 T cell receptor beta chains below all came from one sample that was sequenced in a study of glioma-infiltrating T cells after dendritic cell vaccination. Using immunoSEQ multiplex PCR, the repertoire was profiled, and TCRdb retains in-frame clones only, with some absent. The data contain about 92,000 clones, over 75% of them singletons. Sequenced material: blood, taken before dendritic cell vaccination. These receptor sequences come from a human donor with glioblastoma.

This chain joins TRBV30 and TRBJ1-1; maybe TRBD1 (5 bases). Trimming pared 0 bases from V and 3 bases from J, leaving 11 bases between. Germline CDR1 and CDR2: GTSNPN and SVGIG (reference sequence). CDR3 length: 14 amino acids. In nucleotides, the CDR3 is TGTGCCTGGAGTGTAGTGGGGCTGGACACTGAAGCTTTCTTT. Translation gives CAWSVVGLDTEAFF.

The CDR3 DNA reads TGCAGCGCTACTATCGGGACACAGGATTCACCCCTCCACTTT. The encoded protein is CSATIGTQDSPLHF. The rearrangement uses TRBV29-1 and TRBJ1-6, with D possibly matching TRBD1 (6 bases). The CDR3 contains 14 residues. V lost 7 bases to trimming and J lost 8 bases, with 18 bases between them. In germline, CDR1 is SQVTM, CDR2 ANQGSEA.

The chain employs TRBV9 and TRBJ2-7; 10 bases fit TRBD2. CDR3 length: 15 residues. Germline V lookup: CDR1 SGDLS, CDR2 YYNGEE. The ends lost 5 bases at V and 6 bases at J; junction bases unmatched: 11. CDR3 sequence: CASSSGLADLREQYF. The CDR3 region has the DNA TGTGCCAGCAGTAGCGGACTAGCGGACCTACGCGAGCAGTACTTC. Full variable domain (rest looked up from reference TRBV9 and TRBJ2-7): DSGVTQTPKHLITATGQRVTLRCSPRSGDLSVYWYQQSLDQGLQFLIQYYNGEERAKGNILERFSAQQFPDLHSELNLSSLELGDSALYFCASSSGLADLREQYFGPGTRLTVT.

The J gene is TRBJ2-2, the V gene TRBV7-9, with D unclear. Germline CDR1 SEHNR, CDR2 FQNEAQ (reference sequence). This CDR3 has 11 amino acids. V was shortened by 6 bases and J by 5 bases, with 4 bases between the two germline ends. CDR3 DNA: TGTGCCAGCAGACAGACCGGGGAGCTGTTTTTT. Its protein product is CASRQTGELFF.

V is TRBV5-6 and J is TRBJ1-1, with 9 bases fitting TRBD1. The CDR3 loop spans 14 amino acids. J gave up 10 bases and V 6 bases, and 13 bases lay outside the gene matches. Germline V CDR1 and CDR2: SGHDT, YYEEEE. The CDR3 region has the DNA TGTGCCAGCACCCGAGGGGGACAGGGCTCCGGAGCTTTCTTT. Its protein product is CASTRGGQGSGAFF.

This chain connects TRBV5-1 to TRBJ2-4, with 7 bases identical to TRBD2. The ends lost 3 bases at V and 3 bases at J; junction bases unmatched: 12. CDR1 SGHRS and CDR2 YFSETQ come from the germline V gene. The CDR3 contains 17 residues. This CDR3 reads CASSWTRAPGGKNIQYF. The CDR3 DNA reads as TGCGCCAGCAGCTGGACACGGGCGCCGGGAGGCAAAAACATTCAGTACTTC.

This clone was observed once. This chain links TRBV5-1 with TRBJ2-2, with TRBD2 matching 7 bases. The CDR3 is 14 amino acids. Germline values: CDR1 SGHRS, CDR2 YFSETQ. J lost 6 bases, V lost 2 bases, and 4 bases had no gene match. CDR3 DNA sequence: TGCGCCAGCAGCTTCGAGGGGAGGGCCGGGGAGCTGTTTTTT. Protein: CASSFEGRAGELFF.

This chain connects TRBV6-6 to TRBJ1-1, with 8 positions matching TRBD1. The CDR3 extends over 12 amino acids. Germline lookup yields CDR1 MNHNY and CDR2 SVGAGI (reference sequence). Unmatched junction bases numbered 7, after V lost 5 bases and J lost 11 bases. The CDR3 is CASSNDRGRAFF. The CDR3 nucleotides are TGTGCCAGCAGTAATGACAGGGGACGGGCTTTCTTT.

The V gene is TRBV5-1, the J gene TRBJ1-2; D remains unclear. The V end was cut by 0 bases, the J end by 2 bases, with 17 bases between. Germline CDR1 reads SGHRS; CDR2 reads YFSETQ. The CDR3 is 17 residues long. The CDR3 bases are TGCGCCAGCAGCTTGGACCTCACCTTTCGGGGAAACTATGGCTACACCTTC. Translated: CASSLDLTFRGNYGYTF.

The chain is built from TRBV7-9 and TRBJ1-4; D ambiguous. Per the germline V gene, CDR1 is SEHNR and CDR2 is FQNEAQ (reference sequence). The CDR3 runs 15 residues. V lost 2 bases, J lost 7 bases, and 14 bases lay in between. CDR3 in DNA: TGTGCCAGCAGCTTACCCCTGGGCCTTATTGAAAAACTGTTTTTT. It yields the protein CASSLPLGLIEKLFF.

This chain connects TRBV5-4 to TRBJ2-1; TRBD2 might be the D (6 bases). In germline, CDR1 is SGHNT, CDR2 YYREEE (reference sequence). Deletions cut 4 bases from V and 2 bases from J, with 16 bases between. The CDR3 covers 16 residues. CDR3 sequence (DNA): TGTGCCAGCAGCCCGGTCGGCGGGATCACCTACAATGAGCAGTTCTTC. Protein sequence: CASSPVGGITYNEQFF.

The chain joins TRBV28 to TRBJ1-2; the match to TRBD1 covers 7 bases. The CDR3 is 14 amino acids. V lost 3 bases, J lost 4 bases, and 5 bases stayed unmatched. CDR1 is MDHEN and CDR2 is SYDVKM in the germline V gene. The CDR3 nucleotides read TGTGCCAGCAGTTTGATAGGGGGCAGCTATGGCTACACCTTC. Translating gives CASSLIGGSYGYTF.

CDR3: CSAGEVGGRGEQYF. In DNA form, the CDR3 reads TGCAGCGCCGGAGAGGTTGGGGGCAGAGGGGAGCAGTACTTC. V usage is TRBV29-1 and J usage is TRBJ2-7, with D perhaps matching TRBD1 (6 bases). This CDR3 has 14 amino acids. Germline lookup yields CDR1 SQVTM and CDR2 ANQGSEA. The germline V and J ends were trimmed by 7 bases and 7 bases, with 23 bases remaining between them.

This CDR3 is CASSFRVNYGYTF. The CDR3 DNA follows: TGTGCCAGCAGCTTCCGGGTAAACTATGGCTACACCTTC. The V call is TRBV9, the J call TRBJ1-2, with no clear D. Germline V gene sequence: CDR1 SGDLS, CDR2 YYNGEE. Trimming shortened V by 4 bases and J by 2 bases, and 9 bases separated the two germline ends. The CDR3 is made up of 13 amino acids.

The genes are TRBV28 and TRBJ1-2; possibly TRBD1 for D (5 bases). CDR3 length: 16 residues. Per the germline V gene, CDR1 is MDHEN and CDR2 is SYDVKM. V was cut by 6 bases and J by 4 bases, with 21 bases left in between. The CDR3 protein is CASSNLRAAQAYGYTF. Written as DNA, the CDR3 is TGTGCCAGCAGCAACCTCAGGGCGGCGCAGGCCTATGGCTACACCTTC.

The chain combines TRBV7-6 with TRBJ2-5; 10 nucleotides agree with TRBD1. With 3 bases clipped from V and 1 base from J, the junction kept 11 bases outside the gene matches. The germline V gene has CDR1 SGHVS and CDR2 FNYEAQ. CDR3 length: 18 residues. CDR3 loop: CASSFRPGTGDLQETQYF. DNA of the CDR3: TGTGCCAGCAGCTTTCGGCCCGGGACAGGGGATCTCCAAGAGACCCAGTACTTC.

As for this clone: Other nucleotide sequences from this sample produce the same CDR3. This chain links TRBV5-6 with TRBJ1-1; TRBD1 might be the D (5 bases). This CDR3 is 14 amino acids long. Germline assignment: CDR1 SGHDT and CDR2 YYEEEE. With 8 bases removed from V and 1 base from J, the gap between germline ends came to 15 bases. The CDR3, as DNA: TGTGCCAGTACACCAGACAGATCGAACACTGAAGCTTTCTTT. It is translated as CASTPDRSNTEAFF. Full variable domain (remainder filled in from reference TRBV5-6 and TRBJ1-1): DAGVTQSPTHLIKTRGQQVTLRCSPKSGHDTVSWYQQALGQGPQFIFQYYEEEERQRGNFPDRFSGHQFPNYSSELNVNALLLGDSALYLCASTPDRSNTEAFFGQGTRLTVV.